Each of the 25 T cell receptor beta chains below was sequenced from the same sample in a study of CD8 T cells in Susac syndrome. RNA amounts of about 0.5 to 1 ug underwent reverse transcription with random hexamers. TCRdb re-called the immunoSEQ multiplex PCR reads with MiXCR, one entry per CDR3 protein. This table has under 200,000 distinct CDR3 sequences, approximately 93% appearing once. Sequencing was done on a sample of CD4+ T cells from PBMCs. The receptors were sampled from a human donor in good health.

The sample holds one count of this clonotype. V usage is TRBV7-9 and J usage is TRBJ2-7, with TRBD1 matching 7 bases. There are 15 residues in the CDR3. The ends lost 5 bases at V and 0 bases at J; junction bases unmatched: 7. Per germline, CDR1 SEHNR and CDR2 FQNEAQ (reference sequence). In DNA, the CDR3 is TGTGCCAGCAGCCCTCCAGGGGGAAGCTCCTACGAGCAGTACTTC. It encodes CASSPPGGSSYEQYF.

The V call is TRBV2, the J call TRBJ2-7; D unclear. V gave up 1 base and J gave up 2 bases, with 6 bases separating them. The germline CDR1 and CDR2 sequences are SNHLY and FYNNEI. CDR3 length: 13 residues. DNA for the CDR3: TGTGCCAGCAGTGAAGTACATCCCTACGAGCAGTACTTC. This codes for CASSEVHPYEQYF. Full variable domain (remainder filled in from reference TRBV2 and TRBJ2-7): EPEVTQTPSHQVTQMGQEVILRCVPISNHLYFYWYRQILGQKVEFLVSFYNNEISEKSEIFDDQFSVERPDGSNFTLKIRSTKLEDSAMYFCASSEVHPYEQYFGPGTRLTVT.

In nucleotides, the CDR3 is TGTGCCAGCATTGGAGGGCGGGCTTTCTTT. Translating it yields CASIGGRAFF. The J gene is TRBJ1-1, the V gene TRBV12-3 or TRBV12-4, with D hard to call. The CDR3 loop spans 10 amino acids. V gave up 7 bases and J gave up 11 bases, with 11 bases separating them.

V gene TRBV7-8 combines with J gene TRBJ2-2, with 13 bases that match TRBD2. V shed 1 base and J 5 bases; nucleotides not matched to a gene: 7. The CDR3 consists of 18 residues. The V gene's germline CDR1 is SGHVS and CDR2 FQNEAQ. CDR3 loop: CASSLVTSGGLSTGELFF. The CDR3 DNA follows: TGTGCCAGCAGCTTAGTGACTAGCGGGGGGCTCTCGACCGGGGAGCTGTTTTTT.

CDR3 nucleotide sequence: TGTGCCAGCAGCTCCGAAACAGGGGGCAACTATGGCTACACCTTC. This translates into CASSSETGGNYGYTF. The chain joins TRBV5-4 to TRBJ1-2; the match to TRBD1 covers 9 bases. The ends lost 3 bases at V and 2 bases at J; junction bases unmatched: 5. Germline assignment: CDR1 SGHNT and CDR2 YYREEE (reference sequence). This CDR3 is built from 15 residues.

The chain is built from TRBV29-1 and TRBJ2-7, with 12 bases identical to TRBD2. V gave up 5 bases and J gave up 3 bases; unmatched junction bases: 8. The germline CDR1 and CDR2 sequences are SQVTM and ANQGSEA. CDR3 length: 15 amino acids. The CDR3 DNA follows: TGCAGCGTTTCTAGCGGGGGGGCCGGTATCTACGAGCAGTACGTC. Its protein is CSVSSGGAGIYEQYV.

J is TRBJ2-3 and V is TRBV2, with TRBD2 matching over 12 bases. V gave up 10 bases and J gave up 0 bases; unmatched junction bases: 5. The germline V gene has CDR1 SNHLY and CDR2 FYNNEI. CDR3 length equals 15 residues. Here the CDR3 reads CAITTSGGSTDTQYF. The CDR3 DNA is TGTGCCATAACGACTAGCGGGGGCAGCACAGATACGCAGTATTTT.

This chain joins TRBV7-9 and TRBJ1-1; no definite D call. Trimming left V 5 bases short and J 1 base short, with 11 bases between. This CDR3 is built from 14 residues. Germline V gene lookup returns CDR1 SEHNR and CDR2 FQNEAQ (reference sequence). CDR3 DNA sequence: TGTGCCAGCAGCGAATCGCGGGGGAACACTGAAGCTTTCTTT. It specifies CASSESRGNTEAFF.

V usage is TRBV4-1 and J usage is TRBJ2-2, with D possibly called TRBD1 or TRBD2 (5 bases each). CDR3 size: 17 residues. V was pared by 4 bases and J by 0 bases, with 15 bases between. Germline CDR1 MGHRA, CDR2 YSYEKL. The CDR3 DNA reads TGCGCCAGCAGCCCCCAAACCGGGACCGCGAACACCGGGGAGCTGTTTTTT. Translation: CASSPQTGTANTGELFF.

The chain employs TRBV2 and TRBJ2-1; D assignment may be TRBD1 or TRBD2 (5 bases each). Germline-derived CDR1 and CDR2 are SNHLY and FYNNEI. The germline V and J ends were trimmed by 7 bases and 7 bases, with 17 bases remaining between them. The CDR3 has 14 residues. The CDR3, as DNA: TGTGCCAGCAAAGGGACCTGGGTCGGGAATGAGCAGTTCTTC. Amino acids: CASKGTWVGNEQFF.

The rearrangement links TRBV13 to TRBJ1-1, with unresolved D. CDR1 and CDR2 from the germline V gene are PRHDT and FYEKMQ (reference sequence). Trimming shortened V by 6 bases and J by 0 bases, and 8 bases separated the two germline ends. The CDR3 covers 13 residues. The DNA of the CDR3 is TGTGCCAGCAGTTCCAGAATGAACACTGAAGCTTTCTTT. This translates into CASSSRMNTEAFF.

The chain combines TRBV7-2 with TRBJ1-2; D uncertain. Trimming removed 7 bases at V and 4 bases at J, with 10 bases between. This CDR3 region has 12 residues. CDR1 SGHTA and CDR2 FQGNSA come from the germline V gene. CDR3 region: CASTPGFYGYTF. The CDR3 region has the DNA TGTGCCAGCACGCCAGGTTTCTATGGCTACACCTTC.

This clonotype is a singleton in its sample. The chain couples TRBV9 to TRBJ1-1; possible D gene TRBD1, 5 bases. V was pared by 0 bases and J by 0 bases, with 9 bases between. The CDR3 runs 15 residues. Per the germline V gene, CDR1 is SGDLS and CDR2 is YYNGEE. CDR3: CASSVGGSLNTEAFF. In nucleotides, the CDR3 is TGTGCCAGCAGCGTAGGGGGGAGTTTGAACACTGAAGCTTTCTTT.

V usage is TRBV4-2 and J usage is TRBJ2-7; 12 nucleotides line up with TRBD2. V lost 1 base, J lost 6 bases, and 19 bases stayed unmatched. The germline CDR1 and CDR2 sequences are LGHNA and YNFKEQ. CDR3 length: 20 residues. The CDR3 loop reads CASSQVRASGGAGGSGEQYF. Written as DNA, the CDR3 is TGTGCCAGCAGCCAAGTACGGGCTAGCGGGGGGGCGGGAGGATCAGGCGAGCAGTACTTC.

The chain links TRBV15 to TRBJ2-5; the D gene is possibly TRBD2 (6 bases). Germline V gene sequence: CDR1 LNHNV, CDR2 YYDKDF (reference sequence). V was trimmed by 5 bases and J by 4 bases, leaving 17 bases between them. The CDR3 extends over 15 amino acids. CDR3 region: CATSGRPGLGETQYF. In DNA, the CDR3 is TGTGCCACCAGCGGTCGTCCGGGACTCGGAGAGACCCAGTACTTC.

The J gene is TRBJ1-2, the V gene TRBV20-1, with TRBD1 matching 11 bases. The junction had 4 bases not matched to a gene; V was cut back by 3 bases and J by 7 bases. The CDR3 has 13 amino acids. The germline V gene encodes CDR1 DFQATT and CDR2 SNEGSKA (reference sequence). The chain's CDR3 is CSARDRGPGGYTF. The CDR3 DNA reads TGCAGTGCTAGGGACAGGGGGCCTGGTGGCTACACCTTC.

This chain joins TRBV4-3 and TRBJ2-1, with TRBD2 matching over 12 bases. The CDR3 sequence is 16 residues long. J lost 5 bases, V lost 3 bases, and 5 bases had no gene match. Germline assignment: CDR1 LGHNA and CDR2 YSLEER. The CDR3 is CASSHNRLAGDNEQFF. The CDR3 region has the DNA TGCGCCAGCAGCCACAATCGACTAGCGGGGGACAATGAGCAGTTCTTC.

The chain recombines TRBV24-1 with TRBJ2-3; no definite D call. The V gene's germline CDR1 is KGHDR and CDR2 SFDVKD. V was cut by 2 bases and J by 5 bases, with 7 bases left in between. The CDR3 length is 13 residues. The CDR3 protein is CATSDWAEDTQYF. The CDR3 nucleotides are TGTGCCACCAGTGATTGGGCGGAAGATACGCAGTATTTT.

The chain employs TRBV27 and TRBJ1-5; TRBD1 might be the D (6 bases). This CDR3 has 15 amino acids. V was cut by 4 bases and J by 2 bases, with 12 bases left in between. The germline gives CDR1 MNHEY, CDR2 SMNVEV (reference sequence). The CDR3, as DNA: TGTGCCAGCAGTTCCCTACAGGGAGGCAATCAGCCCCAGCATTTT. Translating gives CASSSLQGGNQPQHF.

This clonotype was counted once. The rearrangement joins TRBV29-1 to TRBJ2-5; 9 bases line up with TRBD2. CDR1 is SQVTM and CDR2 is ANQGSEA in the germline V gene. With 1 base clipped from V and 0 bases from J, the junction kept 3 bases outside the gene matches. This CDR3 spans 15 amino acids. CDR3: CSVEGVAGDQETQYF. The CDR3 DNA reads TGCAGCGTTGAAGGTGTAGCGGGGGACCAAGAGACCCAGTACTTC.

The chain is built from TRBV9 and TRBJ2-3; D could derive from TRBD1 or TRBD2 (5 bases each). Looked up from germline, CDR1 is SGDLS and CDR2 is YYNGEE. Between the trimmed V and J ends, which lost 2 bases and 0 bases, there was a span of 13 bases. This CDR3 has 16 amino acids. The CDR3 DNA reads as TGTGCCAGCAGCGTTGGGGGAGCGATGAGCACAGATACGCAGTATTTT. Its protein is CASSVGGAMSTDTQYF. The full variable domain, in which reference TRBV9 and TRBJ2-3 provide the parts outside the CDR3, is DSGVTQTPKHLITATGQRVTLRCSPRSGDLSVYWYQQSLDQGLQFLIQYYNGEERAKGNILERFSAQQFPDLHSELNLSSLELGDSALYFCASSVGGAMSTDTQYFGPGTRLTVL.

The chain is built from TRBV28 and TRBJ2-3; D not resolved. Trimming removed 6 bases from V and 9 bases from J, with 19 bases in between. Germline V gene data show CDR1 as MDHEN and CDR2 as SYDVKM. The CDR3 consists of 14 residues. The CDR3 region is CASSPLDQTMTQYF. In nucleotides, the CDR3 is TGTGCCAGCAGCCCCTTGGACCAGACCATGACGCAGTATTTT.

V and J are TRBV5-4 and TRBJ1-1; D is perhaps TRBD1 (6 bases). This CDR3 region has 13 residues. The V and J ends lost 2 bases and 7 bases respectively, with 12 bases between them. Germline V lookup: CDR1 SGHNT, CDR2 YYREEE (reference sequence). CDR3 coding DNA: TGTGCCAGCAGCTTACAGGGCCTAAGTGAAGCTTTCTTT. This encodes CASSLQGLSEAFF.

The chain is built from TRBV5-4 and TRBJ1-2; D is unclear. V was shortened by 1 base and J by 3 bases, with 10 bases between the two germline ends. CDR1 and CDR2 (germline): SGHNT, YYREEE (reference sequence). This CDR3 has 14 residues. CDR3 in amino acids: CASSLSGADYGYTF. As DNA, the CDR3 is TGTGCCAGCAGCTTGTCAGGTGCCGACTATGGCTACACCTTC.

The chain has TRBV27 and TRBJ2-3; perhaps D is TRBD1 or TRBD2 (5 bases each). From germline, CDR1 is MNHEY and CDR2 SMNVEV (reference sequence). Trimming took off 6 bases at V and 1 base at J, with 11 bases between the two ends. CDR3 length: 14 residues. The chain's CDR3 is CASSPGRRTDTQYF. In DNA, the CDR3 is TGTGCCAGCAGCCCGGGGCGGCGCACAGATACGCAGTATTTT.